This record looks at one TCR beta chain sequence and its context. Its cognate antigen has yet to be identified. Base-call qualities are not available, and no considerably larger clone is one nucleotide away. The data stem from a study of OX40 agonist ivuxolimab in advanced cancers. General notes on the study: The costimulatory receptor OX40 (CD134) was targeted by ivuxolimab, a fully human IgG2 agonistic monoclonal antibody. In the dose-escalation cohort, 70% to 85% of patients were male, and the mean age was around 60 years, with a range of 23 to 79. Among the 52 dose-escalation patients, around 20 had hepatocellular carcinoma, roughly 15 melanoma, 9 renal cell carcinoma and 9 head and neck cancer. Partial responses occurred in three dose-escalation patients: two with cutaneous melanoma and one with hepatocellular carcinoma. The paper describes the monotherapy dose-escalation part (N of about 52 patients) of the phase I trial of ivuxolimab. The point of sequencing TCRbeta in the periphery was to test whether ivuxolimab changed TCR sequence diversity and drove clonal T-cell expansion. Intravenous ivuxolimab was administered to patients every 2 weeks at six dose levels: 0.01, 0.1, 0.3, 1.5, 3 and 10 mg/kg. Patients were allowed to have had prior anti-PD-1, anti-PD-L1 or anti-CTLA-4 therapy, and approximately 43% of the dose-escalation patients had previously received checkpoint inhibitors. On the study overall, not on this receptor specifically: The antigen specificity of the clonally expanded peripheral T cells was not determined. On average, CD8+ T cells showed more expanded clones than CD4+ T cells after ivuxolimab. Clonal expansion of both CD4+ and CD8+ blood T cells was observed from baseline to week 6 at doses 0.1 to 3.0 mg/kg. In partial responders in the 0.1-3.0 mg/kg groups, normalized peripheral clonal expansion was found to be among the lowest, especially among CD8+ T cells. Low levels of normalized T-cell clonal expansion were also seen in some patients who did not respond.

The trial excluded patients who had a history of autoimmune disease or who were on systemic immunosuppression. Peripheral blood for TCR sequencing was drawn from every dose cohort at baseline, at cycle 4 day 1 and at cycle 7 day 1. The samples were drawn from a first-in-human, open-label, multicenter phase I dose-escalation trial of ivuxolimab. Adults with locally advanced or metastatic melanoma, renal cell carcinoma, hepatocellular carcinoma or head and neck squamous cell carcinoma were enrolled in the trial. Before TCR sequencing, CD4+ T cells and CD8+ T cells were sorted from peripheral blood as separate populations. To sequence the TCRbeta CDR3 region, genomic DNA was isolated from the sorted cells. TCRbeta CDR3 regions were sequenced using the immunoSEQ Assay. Not all clones reach the TCRdb copy of this immuneACCESS table, which keeps in-frame sequences only. Checked studies attribute under half of the gap to unresolved V genes and leave the rest unexplained. The sample includes tens of thousands of clones, with over 60% observed a single time. Approximately 20% of the sample is taken by the ten largest.

The CDR3 spans 12 residues, from the cysteine through the phenylalanine. The entry retains the CDR3 DNA only, 36 bases that are in frame from base 1. In the germline V gene, CDR1 corresponds to MDHEN and CDR2 to SYDVKM. V and J lose 6 bases and 7 bases, and a span of 9 bases separates them. Sequencing used CD4+ or CD8+ T cells sorted from blood, obtained in a trial of the OX40 agonist ivuxolimab. The sequence derives from an adult with an advanced solid tumor such as melanoma, head and neck, liver or kidney cancer. The sequence is built from TRBV28 and TRBJ1-4, with an unclear D gene assignment. The CDR3 region has the sequence CASRWAGEKLFF. Read as DNA, the sequence is TGTGCCAGCAGGTGGGCGGGTGAAAAACTGTTTTTT.